These 19 T cell receptor beta chains share one sample of origin, sequenced in a study of OX40 agonist ivuxolimab in advanced cancers. The assay was immunoSEQ multiplex PCR, and TCRdb's table has in-frame clones only and misses some. The repertoire includes around 80,000 clones, roughly 92% of them detected once, and about 0.6% sits in the top ten. Sequenced material: CD4+ or CD8+ T cells sorted from blood, taken in a trial of the OX40 agonist ivuxolimab. These TCRs come from an adult with an advanced solid tumor such as melanoma, head and neck, liver or kidney cancer.

Regarding this clone: Other DNA sequences of this sample code for an identical CDR3. This chain connects TRBV5-1 to TRBJ2-1, with D perhaps matching TRBD2 (6 bases). Between the trimmed V and J ends, which lost 0 bases and 4 bases, there was a span of 17 bases. Per the germline V gene, CDR1 is SGHRS and CDR2 is YFSETQ. The CDR3 sequence is 17 residues long. This CDR3 is CASSLGLGGAPYNEQFF. CDR3 DNA: TGCGCCAGCAGCTTGGGGTTGGGGGGAGCCCCTTACAATGAGCAGTTCTTC.

The chain has TRBV19 and TRBJ2-2; possibly TRBD2 for D (5 bases). The V gene's germline CDR1 is LNHDA and CDR2 SQIVND (reference sequence). V was shortened by 8 bases and J by 7 bases, with 14 bases between the two germline ends. The length of the CDR3 is 13 residues. CDR3 bases: TGTGCCAGTTCGGACTTGGCGGGCGGGGAGCTGTTTTTT. Its translation: CASSDLAGGELFF.

This sequence joins TRBV11-2 and TRBJ2-5; D is perhaps TRBD1 (6 bases). The V gene's germline CDR1 is SGHAT and CDR2 FQNNGV. Trimming pared 6 bases from V and 1 base from J, leaving 12 bases between. The CDR3 length is 14 residues. CDR3 nucleotide sequence: TGTGCCAGCAGGGAGCAAGGGGGCCAAGAGACCCAGTACTTC. This gives the protein CASREQGGQETQYF.

This clone was recorded a few times. The chain carries TRBV2 and TRBJ2-1; D is ambiguous. Between the trimmed V and J ends, which lost 3 bases and 4 bases, there was a span of 10 bases. Germline lookup yields CDR1 SNHLY and CDR2 FYNNEI. CDR3 size: 14 residues. The CDR3 coding sequence is TGTGCCAGCAGTGATAGGACCGCATACAATGAGCAGTTCTTC. Its protein is CASSDRTAYNEQFF. The full variable domain, rest sourced from reference TRBV2 and TRBJ2-1, is EPEVTQTPSHQVTQMGQEVILRCVPISNHLYFYWYRQILGQKVEFLVSFYNNEISEKSEIFDDQFSVERPDGSNFTLKIRSTKLEDSAMYFCASSDRTAYNEQFFGPGTRLTVL.

J is TRBJ1-2 and V is TRBV19; 7 nucleotides align to TRBD1. There are 16 residues in the CDR3. The V segment lost 5 bases and the J segment 4 bases; nucleotides outside the gene matches: 13. Germline CDR1 is LNHDA and CDR2 is SQIVND (reference sequence). CDR3 region: CASSPTPGQSIYGYTF. The CDR3 DNA reads as TGTGCCAGTAGTCCAACACCGGGACAGAGTATCTATGGCTACACCTTC. The full variable domain, its missing parts supplied by reference TRBV19 and TRBJ1-2, is DGGITQSPKYLFRKEGQNVTLSCEQNLNHDAMYWYRQDPGQGLRLIYYSQIVNDFQKGDIAEGYSVSREKKESFPLTVTSAQKNPTAFYLCASSPTPGQSIYGYTFGSGTRLTVV.

The chain is built from TRBV5-6 and TRBJ2-5; TRBD1 matches 10 bases. There are 16 residues in the CDR3. Trimming removed 0 bases from V and 5 bases from J; junction bases left unmatched: 7. Per the germline V gene, CDR1 is SGHDT and CDR2 is YYEEEE. CDR3 sequence: CASSLARGQGVETQYF. The CDR3 DNA follows: TGTGCCAGCAGCTTGGCCAGAGGACAGGGGGTGGAGACCCAGTACTTC.

The rearrangement uses TRBV2 and TRBJ2-3; D is possibly TRBD1 or TRBD2 (5 bases each). CDR1 and CDR2 (germline): SNHLY, FYNNEI. The CDR3 is 13 amino acids. V was clipped by 6 bases and J by 2 bases, with 9 bases between them. The CDR3 reads CASRRDLTDTQYF. In nucleotides, the CDR3 is TGTGCCAGCAGGAGGGACCTCACAGATACGCAGTATTTT.

The rearrangement joins TRBV11-3 to TRBJ2-7; D is uncertain. Germline assignment: CDR1 SGHNT and CDR2 YENEEA. The CDR3 runs 13 residues. V lost 1 base to trimming and J lost 5 bases, with 9 bases between them. CDR3 loop: CASSLVGTHEQYF. CDR3 nucleotide sequence: TGTGCCAGCAGCTTAGTCGGTACCCACGAGCAGTACTTC.

The genes are TRBV2 and TRBJ1-1; 7 nucleotides match TRBD1. Unmatched junction bases numbered 13, after V lost 7 bases and J lost 2 bases. The CDR3 totals 16 residues. Germline values: CDR1 SNHLY, CDR2 FYNNEI. DNA for the CDR3: TGTGCCAGCATCATAGACAGGGAGGGGGGTAACACTGAAGCTTTCTTT. This sequence encodes CASIIDREGGNTEAFF.

The rearrangement links TRBV6-6 to TRBJ1-2; TRBD1 is a possible D gene (6 bases). With 2 bases removed from V and 2 bases from J, the gap between germline ends came to 12 bases. CDR3 length: 15 residues. Germline V gene sequence: CDR1 MNHNY, CDR2 SVGAGI (reference sequence). The CDR3 nucleotides read TGTGCCAGCAGTTACGGGGCAGGGGCAAACTATGGCTACACCTTC. It translates to CASSYGAGANYGYTF.

This chain uses TRBV5-4 with TRBJ2-2; possible D gene TRBD1, 5 bases. V lost 4 bases and J lost 3, with 13 bases in between. Germline V lookup: CDR1 SGHNT, CDR2 YYREEE (reference sequence). This CDR3 is built from 15 residues. The CDR3 coding sequence is TGTGCCAGCAGCAGGGGCGCGAGAGACACCGGGGAGCTGTTTTTT. Protein sequence: CASSRGARDTGELFF.

The chain combines TRBV10-3 with TRBJ2-2, with 7 bases identical to TRBD1. This CDR3 contains 14 residues. The V and J ends lost 8 bases and 3 bases, in that order; junction bases with no gene match: 6. Germline CDR1 is ENHRY and CDR2 is SYGVKD. The CDR3 protein is CAILRQGDTGELFF. CDR3 nucleotide sequence: TGTGCCATCCTTCGACAGGGAGACACCGGGGAGCTGTTTTTT.

This clone has only one observation. The rearrangement joins TRBV4-1 to TRBJ2-7; TRBD2 matches 13 bases. This CDR3 spans 19 amino acids. The germline gives CDR1 MGHRA, CDR2 YSYEKL. The J segment lost 1 base and the V segment lost 0 bases, leaving 9 bases of the junction unmatched. CDR3 sequence reads: CASSQEGRLAGGTSYEQYF. The CDR3 bases are TGCGCCAGCAGCCAAGAAGGCCGACTAGCGGGGGGCACTTCCTACGAGCAGTACTTC.

V and J are TRBV6-6 and TRBJ2-5; D is possibly TRBD1 (5 bases). The CDR3 covers 13 residues. Germline lookup yields CDR1 MNHNY and CDR2 SVGAGI (reference sequence). The V and J ends lost 8 bases and 1 base respectively, with 11 bases between them. The CDR3 bases are TGTGCCAGCCGAGCGACAGTCCAAGAGACCCAGTACTTC. Protein: CASRATVQETQYF.

This clone is a singleton in its sample. The chain is built from TRBV30 and TRBJ1-1; D ambiguous. V was pared by 2 bases and J by 4 bases, with 14 bases between. This CDR3 contains 14 residues. In germline, CDR1 is GTSNPN, CDR2 SVGIG (reference sequence). The CDR3, as DNA: TGTGCCTGGAGTACGGACGCCCCAGTCACTGAAGCTTTCTTT. Its protein product is CAWSTDAPVTEAFF.

The chain recombines TRBV5-1 with TRBJ2-3, with D maybe TRBD2 (6 bases). Germline CDR1 and CDR2: SGHRS and YFSETQ. V gave up 4 bases and J gave up 7 bases, with 16 bases separating them. This CDR3 spans 14 amino acids. As DNA, the CDR3 is TGCGCCAGCAGCCCCGGGGCTAGCGTAAATACGCAGTATTTT. Translated, it gives CASSPGASVNTQYF.

The chain has TRBV6-1 and TRBJ1-1; 10 nucleotides match TRBD1. The J segment lost 3 bases and the V segment lost 7 bases, leaving 5 bases of the junction unmatched. The CDR3 contains 14 residues. Germline CDR1 is MNHNS and CDR2 is SASEGT. The CDR3, as DNA: TGTGCCAGCAATATCGGACAGGGGGACACTGAAGCTTTCTTT. As protein: CASNIGQGDTEAFF.

This clone was detected only once. At one of its ends the junction is not consistent with the germline gene, which may arise from a read error. CDR3 bases: TGTGCCAGCAGTACGAACTATGGCTGCACCTTC. This gives the protein CASSTNYGCTF. The chain links TRBV6-1 to TRBJ1-2; D remains ambiguous. This CDR3 is built from 11 residues. CDR1 is MNHNS, CDR2 SASEGT, per germline.

V usage is TRBV29-1 and J usage is TRBJ1-1; a weak D match, TRBD1 (5 bases). V lost 7 bases to trimming and J lost 3 bases, with 15 bases between them. The CDR3 has 13 amino acids. Per the germline V gene, CDR1 is SQVTM and CDR2 is ANQGSEA. The CDR3 loop is CSAQLTDYTEAFF. CDR3 nucleotide sequence: TGCAGCGCCCAGTTGACAGACTACACTGAAGCTTTCTTT.